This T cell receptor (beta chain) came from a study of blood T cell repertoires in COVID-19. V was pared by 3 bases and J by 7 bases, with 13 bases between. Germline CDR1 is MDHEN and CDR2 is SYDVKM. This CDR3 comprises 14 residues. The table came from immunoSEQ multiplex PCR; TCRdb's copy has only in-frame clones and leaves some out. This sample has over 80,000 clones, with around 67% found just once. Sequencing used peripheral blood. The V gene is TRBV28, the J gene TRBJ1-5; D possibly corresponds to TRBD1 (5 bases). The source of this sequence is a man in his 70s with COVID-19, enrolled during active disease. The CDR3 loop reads CASSFTGLLQPQHF. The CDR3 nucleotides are TGTGCCAGCAGTTTTACAGGCTTGTTACAGCCCCAGCATTTT.